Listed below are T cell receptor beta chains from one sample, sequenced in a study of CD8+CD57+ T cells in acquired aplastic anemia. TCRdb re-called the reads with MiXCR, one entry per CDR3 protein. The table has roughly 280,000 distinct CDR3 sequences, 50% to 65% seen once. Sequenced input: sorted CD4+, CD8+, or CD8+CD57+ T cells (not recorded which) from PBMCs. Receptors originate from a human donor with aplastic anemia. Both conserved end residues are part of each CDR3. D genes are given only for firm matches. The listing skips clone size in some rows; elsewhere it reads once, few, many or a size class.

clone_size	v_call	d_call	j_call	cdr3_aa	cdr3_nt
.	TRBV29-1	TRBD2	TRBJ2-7	CSAGREGLYEQYF	TGCAGCGCCGGGCGGGAGGGATTGTACGAGCAGTACTTC
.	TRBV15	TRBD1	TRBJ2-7	CATSTDRAEQYF	TGTGCCACCAGCACGGACAGGGCGGAACAGTACTTC
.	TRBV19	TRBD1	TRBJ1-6	CASSIQGANSPLHF	TGTGCCAGTAGTATTCAGGGGGCCAATTCACCCCTCCACTTT
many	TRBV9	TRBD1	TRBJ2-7	CATKDTGQNYYEQYF	TGTGCCACTAAAGACACGGGACAGAACTACTACGAGCAGTACTTC
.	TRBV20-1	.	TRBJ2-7	CSALTVDSSYEQYF	TGCAGTGCTCTCACTGTTGACAGCTCCTACGAGCAGTACTTC
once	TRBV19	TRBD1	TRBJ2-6	CASSITGTGYSGANVLTF	TGTGCCAGTAGTATTACGGGGACAGGGTACTCTGGGGCCAACGTCCTGACTTTC
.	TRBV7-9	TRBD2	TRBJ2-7	CASSPRLAAYEQYF	TGTGCCAGCAGCCCGAGACTAGCAGCCTACGAGCAGTACTTC
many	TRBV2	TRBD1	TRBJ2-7	CASSDRDRGYEQYF	TGTGCCAGCAGTGACCGGGACAGGGGCTACGAGCAGTACTTC
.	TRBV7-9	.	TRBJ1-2	CASSPRTQDTGTGGYTF	TGTGCCAGCAGTCCCAGAACTCAAGACACCGGTACAGGTGGCTACACCTTC
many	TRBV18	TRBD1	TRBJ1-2	CASSAGQGYYGYTF	TGTGCCAGCTCCGCCGGACAGGGGTACTATGGCTACACCTTC
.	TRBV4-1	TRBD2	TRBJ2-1	CASSQARPAGVGRDEQFF	TGCGCCAGCAGCCAAGCCCGACCAGCGGGGGTTGGTCGGGATGAGCAGTTCTTC
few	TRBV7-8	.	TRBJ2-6	CASSFPGTNVLTF	TGTGCCAGCAGCTTTCCGGGAACCAACGTCCTGACTTTC
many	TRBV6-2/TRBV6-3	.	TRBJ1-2	CASSGGTRGYTF	TGTGCCAGCAGTGGCGGGACGCGAGGCTACACCTTC
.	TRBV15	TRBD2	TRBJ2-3	CATSRDRGGRVDTQYF	TGTGCCACCAGCAGAGATCGGGGGGGGAGGGTAGATACGCAGTATTTT
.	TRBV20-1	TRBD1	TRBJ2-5	CSAHVQDREQMGPQETQYF	TGCAGTGCCCACGTCCAGGACAGGGAACAAATGGGACCTCAAGAGACCCAGTACTTC
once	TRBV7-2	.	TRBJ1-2	CASSPVSDYGYTF	TGTGCCAGCAGCCCGGTGTCAGACTATGGCTACACCTTC
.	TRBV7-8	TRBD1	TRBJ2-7	CASSDDRAYEQYF	TGTGCCAGCAGTGACGACAGGGCCTACGAGCAGTACTTC
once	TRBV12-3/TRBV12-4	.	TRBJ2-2	CAISVEMGAGELFF	TGTGCCATCAGTGTCGAGATGGGGGCTGGGGAGCTGTTTTTT
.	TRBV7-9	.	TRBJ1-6	CACSLASPRAQLRTLHF	TGTGCCTGCAGCTTAGCGTCACCCCGGGCCCAGCTAAGAACCCTCCACTTT
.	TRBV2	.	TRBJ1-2	CASTGAGGYTF	TGTGCCAGCACAGGGGCGGGCGGCTACACCTTC